The 11 T cell receptor beta chains given below trace back to one sample, sequenced in a study of blood T cell repertoires in COVID-19. Using immunoSEQ multiplex PCR, the repertoire was profiled, and TCRdb retains in-frame clones only, with some absent. Found here are about 160,000 clones, more than 70% of them singletons; the top ten hold around 6%. Source material: PBMCs or T cells enriched from blood (not recorded which). All receptors derive from a middle-aged man who had recovered from COVID-19.

This chain links TRBV18 with TRBJ1-1; D perhaps matches TRBD1 (6 bases). V dropped 5 bases and J dropped 4 bases, with 8 bases sitting between them. The germline CDR1 and CDR2 sequences are KGHSH and LQKENI. The CDR3 totals 12 residues. CDR3 amino acids: CASSVGGTEAFF. In DNA, the CDR3 is TGTGCCAGCTCAGTAGGGGGCACTGAAGCTTTCTTT.

The chain is built from TRBV2 and TRBJ1-2; TRBD1 is a possible D gene (6 bases). The V gene lost 6 bases and the J gene lost 7 bases, with 12 bases spanning the gap. Germline values: CDR1 SNHLY, CDR2 FYNNEI. The CDR3 totals 12 residues. CDR3 DNA: TGTGCCAGCAGGGCCTACAGGGTTGGCTACACCTTC. It specifies CASRAYRVGYTF.

V usage is TRBV7-7 and J usage is TRBJ1-5, with D unresolved. The CDR3 spans 15 residues. V was clipped by 0 bases and J by 2 bases, with 8 bases between them. In germline, CDR1 is SSHAT, CDR2 FNYEAQ (reference sequence). Here the CDR3 reads CASSLARHRNQPQHF. The CDR3 region has the DNA TGTGCCAGCAGCTTAGCGAGACACCGCAATCAGCCCCAGCATTTT.

The CDR3 is CASSPDRGSSYNEQFF. CDR3 DNA sequence: TGTGCCAGCAGTCCCGACAGGGGGAGCTCCTACAATGAGCAGTTCTTC. The chain has TRBV27 and TRBJ2-1, with 9 bases matching TRBD1. Germline trimming cut 5 bases from V and 0 bases from J; bases unmatched to any gene: 5. Germline CDR1 is MNHEY and CDR2 is SMNVEV (reference sequence). This CDR3 contains 16 residues.

The chain links TRBV2 to TRBJ1-3, with 7 nucleotides matching TRBD1. CDR3 size: 16 residues. Losses at the gene ends were 6 bases for V and 4 bases for J; bases not matched to a gene: 12. Per the germline V gene, CDR1 is SNHLY and CDR2 is FYNNEI. CDR3: CASSSGGLQGGNTIYF. The CDR3 region has the DNA TGTGCCAGCAGCTCAGGGGGACTTCAGGGAGGAAACACCATATATTTT.

The chain carries TRBV9 and TRBJ2-3; TRBD2 aligns across 10 bases. The CDR3 length is 16 residues. The V segment lost 4 bases and the J segment 3 bases; nucleotides outside the gene matches: 8. Per the germline V gene, CDR1 is SGDLS and CDR2 is YYNGEE. The CDR3, as DNA: TGTGCCAGCAGCCCTTGGTCTAGCGGGGGTACAGATACGCAGTATTTT. Translation: CASSPWSSGGTDTQYF.

This clone was seen a few times. The chain recombines TRBV21-1 with TRBJ1-2; the listed D gene, TRBD1, was not tested against the DNA. TRBV21-1 is a documented pseudogene. The CDR3 extends over 13 amino acids. CDR3 in amino acids: CASSKQQAYGYTF. DNA of the CDR3: TGTGCCAGCAGCAAGCAACAGGCCTATGGCTACACCTTC.

The genes are TRBV11-2 and TRBJ2-7, with 8 nucleotides matching TRBD1. J lost 3 bases, V lost 5 bases, and 6 bases had no gene match. The CDR3 runs 14 residues. Germline CDR1 is SGHAT and CDR2 is FQNNGV. The CDR3 loop is CASSISGTGYEQYV. The CDR3 nucleotides read TGTGCCAGCAGCATTTCTGGGACAGGCTACGAGCAGTACGTC.

V and J are TRBV10-3 and TRBJ1-2; 10 positions agree with TRBD1. Trimming removed 5 bases from V and 3 bases from J; junction bases left unmatched: 9. Germline V gene data show CDR1 as ENHRY and CDR2 as SYGVKD. The CDR3 spans 16 residues. In DNA form, the CDR3 reads TGTGCCATCAGTTCGCACTCCGGGACAGGGGACTATGGCTACACCTTC. Its protein product is CAISSHSGTGDYGYTF.

This chain links TRBV5-4 with TRBJ2-1; 10 bases are a match to TRBD1. CDR1 and CDR2 from the germline V gene are SGHNT and YYREEE (reference sequence). The V gene end was trimmed by 4 bases and the J gene end by 5 bases; junction bases not matched to a gene: 6. The CDR3 runs to 15 residues. CDR3 amino acids: CASSSLGQGNNEQFF. CDR3 DNA: TGTGCCAGCAGCAGTCTGGGACAGGGGAACAATGAGCAGTTCTTC. The entire variable domain, with the rest obtained from reference TRBV5-4 and TRBJ2-1, is as follows: ETGVTQSPTHLIKTRGQQVTLRCSSQSGHNTVSWYQQALGQGPQFIFQYYREEENGRGNFPPRFSGLQFPNYSSELNVNALELDDSALYLCASSSLGQGNNEQFFGPGTRLTVL.

This chain links TRBV9 with TRBJ2-5, with TRBD2 identical over 13 bases. With V trimmed by 0 bases and J by 5 bases, 1 base remained unmatched. The CDR3 has 15 amino acids. The germline CDR1 and CDR2 sequences are SGDLS and YYNGEE. In DNA form, the CDR3 reads TGTGCCAGCAGCGTAGGGACTAGCGGGGGTGAGACCCAGTACTTC. This sequence encodes CASSVGTSGGETQYF. The variable domain in full, with the rest retrieved from reference TRBV9 and TRBJ2-5, is DSGVTQTPKHLITATGQRVTLRCSPRSGDLSVYWYQQSLDQGLQFLIQYYNGEERAKGNILERFSAQQFPDLHSELNLSSLELGDSALYFCASSVGTSGGETQYFGPGTRLLVL.